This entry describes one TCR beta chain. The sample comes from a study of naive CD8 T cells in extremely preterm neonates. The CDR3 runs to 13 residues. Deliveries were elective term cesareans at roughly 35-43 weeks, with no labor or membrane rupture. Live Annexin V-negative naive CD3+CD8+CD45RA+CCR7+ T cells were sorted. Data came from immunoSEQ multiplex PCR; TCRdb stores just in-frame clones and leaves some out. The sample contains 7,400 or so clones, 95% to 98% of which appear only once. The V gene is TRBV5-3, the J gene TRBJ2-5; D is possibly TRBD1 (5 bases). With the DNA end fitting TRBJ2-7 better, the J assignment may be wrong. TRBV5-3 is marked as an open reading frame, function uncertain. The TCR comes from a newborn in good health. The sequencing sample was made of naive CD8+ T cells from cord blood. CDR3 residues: CARLLEGAYEQYF. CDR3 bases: TGTGCCAGACTCCTCGAAGGGGCCTACGAGCAGTACTTC.